The T cell receptor beta chain described here comes from a study of patients and donors after allogeneic stem cell transplantation. The CDR3 runs 13 residues. With 5 bases clipped from V and 6 bases from J, the junction kept 2 bases outside the gene matches. The germline gives CDR1 SGHRS, CDR2 YFSETQ. TCRdb used MiXCR to reprocess the RT-PCR reads, holding one entry per CDR3 protein. The sample contains about 31,000 distinct CDR3 sequences, approximately 6.3% of which appear only once. Only a few counts were recorded for this clonotype. Specimen: blood, either unsorted or a sorted T cell fraction (not recorded which). V usage is TRBV5-1 and J usage is TRBJ2-3, with 11 bases fitting TRBD2. This TCR derives from a human donor who was either an allogeneic HSCT recipient or a stem cell or donor lymphocyte infusion donor (not recorded which). It is not recorded whose cells these are; they may come from a transplant donor. This CDR3 is CASRSSGRDTQYF. Here the CDR3 DNA reads TGCGCCAGCAGGTCTAGCGGGAGGGATACGCAGTATTTT. Full variable domain (remainder filled in from reference TRBV5-1 and TRBJ2-3): KAGVTQTPRYLIKTRGQQVTLSCSPISGHRSVSWYQQTPGQGLQFLFEYFSETQRNKGNFPGRFSGRQFSNSRSEMNVSTLELGDSALYLCASRSSGRDTQYFGPGTRLTVL.